This T cell receptor beta chain originates from a study of neurological immune-mediated disorders. General study findings and limits: Multiple sclerosis patients had less TCR clonal expansion than even healthy controls, unlike HTLV-1-associated myelopathy. Across subjects, expanded clones had no CDR3 amino acid sequences in common, pointing to private repertoires in all groups.

Time point noted: longitudinal time-point 3. This CDR3 contains 14 residues. V shed 6 bases and J shed 7 bases, with 15 bases lying between them. Germline CDR1 reads MNHEY; CDR2 reads SMNVEV (reference sequence). This clonotype was observed a few times. Its antigen is not known. The authors produced cDNA by 5'RACE using 10-nucleotide random UMIs. Via MiXCR, TCRdb re-called the 5' RACE reads, giving one row per CDR3 protein. The sample lists more than 40,000 distinct CDR3 sequences; roughly 12% were seen once. The source material was PBMCs. The sequence came from a male donor with HTLV-1-associated myelopathy (HAM/TSP). V is TRBV27 and J is TRBJ2-2; a possible D gene is TRBD1 (5 bases). The DNA of the CDR3 is TGTGCCAGCAGCCCCGGGTCCCAGGGCGGGGAGCTGTTTTTT. This gives the protein CASSPGSQGGELFF.